This T cell receptor beta chain was recovered during a study of Tregs in tolerant kidney transplant recipients. A note on this clone: Its antigen is not known.

The assay was immunoSEQ multiplex PCR, and TCRdb's table has in-frame clones only and misses some. The sample carries about 240,000 clones, 80% to 85% recorded once. Study-level results: Activated donor B cell expansion appeared to reveal the most relevant donor-specific TCRbeta repertoire.

The germline CDR1 and CDR2 sequences are LGHNA and YNFKEQ. The V segment lost 4 bases and the J segment 4 bases; nucleotides outside the gene matches: 14. The CDR3 extends over 18 amino acids. This receptor was identified in a human donor in good health. Sequencing was carried out using CD4+ T cells from blood. This chain links TRBV4-2 with TRBJ1-1; TRBD1 matches 11 bases. The DNA of the CDR3 is TGTGCCAGCAGCCCACAGGTTCTGGACAGGGGGCGTGGCACTGAAGCTTTCTTT. This encodes CASSPQVLDRGRGTEAFF.